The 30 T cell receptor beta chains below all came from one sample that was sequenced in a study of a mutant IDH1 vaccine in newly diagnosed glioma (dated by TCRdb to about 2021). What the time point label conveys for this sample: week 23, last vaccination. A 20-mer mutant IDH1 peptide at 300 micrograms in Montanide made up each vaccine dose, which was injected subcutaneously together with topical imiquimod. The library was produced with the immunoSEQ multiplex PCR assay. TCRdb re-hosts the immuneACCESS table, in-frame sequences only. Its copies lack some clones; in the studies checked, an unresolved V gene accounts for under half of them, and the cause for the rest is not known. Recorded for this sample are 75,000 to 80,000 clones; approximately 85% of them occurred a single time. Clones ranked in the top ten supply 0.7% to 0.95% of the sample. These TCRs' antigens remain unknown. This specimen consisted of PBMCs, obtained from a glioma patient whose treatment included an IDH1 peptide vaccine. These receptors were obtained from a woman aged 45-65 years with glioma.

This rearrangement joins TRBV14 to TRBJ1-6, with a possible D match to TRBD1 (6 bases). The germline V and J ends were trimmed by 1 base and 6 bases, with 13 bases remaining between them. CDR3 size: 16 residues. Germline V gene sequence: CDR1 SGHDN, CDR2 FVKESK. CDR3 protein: CASSQGAGVTNSPLHF. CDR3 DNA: TGTGCCAGCAGCCAAGGCGCAGGGGTGACTAATTCACCCCTCCACTTT.

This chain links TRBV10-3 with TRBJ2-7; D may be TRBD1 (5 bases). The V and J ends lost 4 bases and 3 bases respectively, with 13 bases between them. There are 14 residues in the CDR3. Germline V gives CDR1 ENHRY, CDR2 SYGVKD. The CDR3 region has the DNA TGTGCCATCAGTGGGAAAGGGGTGGTCTACGAGCAGTACTTC. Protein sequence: CAISGKGVVYEQYF.

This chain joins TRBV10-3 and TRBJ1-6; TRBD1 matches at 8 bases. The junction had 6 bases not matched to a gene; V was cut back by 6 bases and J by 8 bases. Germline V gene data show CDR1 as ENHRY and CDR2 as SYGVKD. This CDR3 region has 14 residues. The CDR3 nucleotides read TGTGCCATCAGACGACAGGGGTCCTATTCACCCCTCCACTTT. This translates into CAIRRQGSYSPLHF.

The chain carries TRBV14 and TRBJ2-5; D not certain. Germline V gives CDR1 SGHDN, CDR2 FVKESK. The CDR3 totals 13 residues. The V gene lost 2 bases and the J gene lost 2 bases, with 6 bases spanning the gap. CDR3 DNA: TGTGCCAGCAGCCAAAACTTTCAAGAGACCCAGTACTTC. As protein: CASSQNFQETQYF.

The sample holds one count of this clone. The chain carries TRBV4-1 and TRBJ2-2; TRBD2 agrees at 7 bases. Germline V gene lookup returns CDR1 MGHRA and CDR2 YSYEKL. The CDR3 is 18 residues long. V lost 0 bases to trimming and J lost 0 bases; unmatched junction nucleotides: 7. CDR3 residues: CASSQDKWLAANTGELFF. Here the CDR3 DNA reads TGCGCCAGCAGCCAAGATAAATGGCTAGCGGCGAACACCGGGGAGCTGTTTTTT.

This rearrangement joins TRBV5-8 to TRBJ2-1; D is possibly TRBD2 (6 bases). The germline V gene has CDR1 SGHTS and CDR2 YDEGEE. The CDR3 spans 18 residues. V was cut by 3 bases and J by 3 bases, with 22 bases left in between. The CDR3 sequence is CASSSGIAVRALYNEQFF. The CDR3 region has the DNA TGTGCCAGCAGCTCAGGAATAGCGGTTCGAGCCCTCTACAATGAGCAGTTCTTC.

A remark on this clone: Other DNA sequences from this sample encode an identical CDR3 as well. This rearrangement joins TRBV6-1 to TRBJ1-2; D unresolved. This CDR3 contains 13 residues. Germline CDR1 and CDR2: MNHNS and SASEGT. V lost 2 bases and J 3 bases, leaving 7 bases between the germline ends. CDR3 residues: CASSERVHYGYTF. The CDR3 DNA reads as TGTGCCAGCAGTGAAAGAGTCCACTATGGCTACACCTTC.

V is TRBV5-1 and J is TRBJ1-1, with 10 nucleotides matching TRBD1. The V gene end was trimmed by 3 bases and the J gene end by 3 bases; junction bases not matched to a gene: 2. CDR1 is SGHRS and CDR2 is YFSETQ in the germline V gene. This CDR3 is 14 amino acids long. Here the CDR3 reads CASSSGQGDTEAFF. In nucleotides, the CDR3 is TGCGCCAGCAGCTCCGGACAGGGGGACACTGAAGCTTTCTTT.

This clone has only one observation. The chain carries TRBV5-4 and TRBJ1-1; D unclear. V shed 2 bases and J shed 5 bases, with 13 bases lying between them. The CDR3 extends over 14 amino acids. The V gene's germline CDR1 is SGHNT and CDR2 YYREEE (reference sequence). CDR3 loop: CASSLAGIRTEAFF. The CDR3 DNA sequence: TGTGCCAGCAGCTTAGCCGGGATTAGGACTGAAGCTTTCTTT.

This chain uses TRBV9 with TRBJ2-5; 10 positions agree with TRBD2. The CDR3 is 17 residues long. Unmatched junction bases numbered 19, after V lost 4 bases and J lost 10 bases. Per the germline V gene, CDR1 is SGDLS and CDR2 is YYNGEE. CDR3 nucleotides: TGTGCCAGCAGCCCGGCTCAGCGGGAGGGCCCCAAAGGGAGCCAGTACTTC. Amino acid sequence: CASSPAQREGPKGSQYF.

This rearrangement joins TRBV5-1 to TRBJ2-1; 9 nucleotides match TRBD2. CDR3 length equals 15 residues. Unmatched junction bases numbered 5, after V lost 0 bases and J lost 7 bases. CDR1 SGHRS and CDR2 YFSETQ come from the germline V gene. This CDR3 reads CASSLAAGGPNEQFF. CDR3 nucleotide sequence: TGCGCCAGCAGCTTGGCGGCGGGAGGGCCGAATGAGCAGTTCTTC. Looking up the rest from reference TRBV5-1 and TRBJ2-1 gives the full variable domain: KAGVTQTPRYLIKTRGQQVTLSCSPISGHRSVSWYQQTPGQGLQFLFEYFSETQRNKGNFPGRFSGRQFSNSRSEMNVSTLELGDSALYLCASSLAAGGPNEQFFGPGTRLTVL.

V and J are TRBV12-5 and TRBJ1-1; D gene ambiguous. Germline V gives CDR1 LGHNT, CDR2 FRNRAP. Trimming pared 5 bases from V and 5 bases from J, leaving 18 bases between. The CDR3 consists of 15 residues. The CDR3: CASGRWEGGRTEAFF. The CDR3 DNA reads TGTGCTAGTGGTCGCTGGGAGGGTGGAAGGACTGAAGCTTTCTTT.

CDR3 sequence: CASSLKVSGSSYNEQFF. DNA of the CDR3: TGTGCCAGCAGCTTAAAGGTTAGCGGGAGCTCCTACAATGAGCAGTTCTTC. This chain joins TRBV7-8 and TRBJ2-1; TRBD2 agrees at 9 bases. Germline assignment: CDR1 SGHVS and CDR2 FQNEAQ. The J segment lost 0 bases and the V segment lost 2 bases, leaving 5 bases of the junction unmatched. This CDR3 has 17 residues.

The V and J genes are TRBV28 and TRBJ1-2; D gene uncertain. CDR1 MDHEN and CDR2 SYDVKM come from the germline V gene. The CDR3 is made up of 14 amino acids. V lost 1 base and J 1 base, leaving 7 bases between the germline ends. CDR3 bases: TGTGCCAGCAGTTTATCGGAAGTTAACTATGGCTACACCTTC. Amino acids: CASSLSEVNYGYTF.

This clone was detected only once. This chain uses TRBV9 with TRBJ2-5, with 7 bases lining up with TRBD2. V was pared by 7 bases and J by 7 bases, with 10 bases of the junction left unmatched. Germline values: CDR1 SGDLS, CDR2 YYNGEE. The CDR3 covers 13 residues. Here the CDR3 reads CASSLDGGGTQYF. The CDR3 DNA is TGTGCCAGCTCCCTAGACGGCGGGGGGACCCAGTACTTC.

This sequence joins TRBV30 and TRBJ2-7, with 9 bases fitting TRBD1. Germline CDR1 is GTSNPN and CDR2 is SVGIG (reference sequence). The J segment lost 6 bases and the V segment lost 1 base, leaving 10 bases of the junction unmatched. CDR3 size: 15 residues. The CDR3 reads CAWSASGTGSREQYF. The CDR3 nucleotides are TGTGCCTGGAGTGCTTCCGGGACAGGGAGCCGCGAGCAGTACTTC.

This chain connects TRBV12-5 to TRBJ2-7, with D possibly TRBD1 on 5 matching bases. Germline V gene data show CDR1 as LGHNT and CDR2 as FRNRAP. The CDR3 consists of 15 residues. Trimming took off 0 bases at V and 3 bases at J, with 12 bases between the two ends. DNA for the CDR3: TGTGCTAGTGGTTTGGTACGACAGCCCAACTACGAGCAGTACTTC. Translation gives CASGLVRQPNYEQYF.

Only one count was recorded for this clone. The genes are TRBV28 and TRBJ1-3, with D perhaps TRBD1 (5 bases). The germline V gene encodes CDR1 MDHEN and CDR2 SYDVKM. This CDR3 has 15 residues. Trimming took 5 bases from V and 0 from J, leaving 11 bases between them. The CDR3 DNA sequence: TGTGCCAGCAGTCCCGGGGGAAGCTCTGGAAACACCATATATTTT. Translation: CASSPGGSSGNTIYF.

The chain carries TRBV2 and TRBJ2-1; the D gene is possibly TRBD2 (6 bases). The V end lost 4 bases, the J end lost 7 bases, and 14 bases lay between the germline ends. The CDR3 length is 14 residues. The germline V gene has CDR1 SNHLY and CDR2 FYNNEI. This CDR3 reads CASSVTGTLNEQFF. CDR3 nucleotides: TGTGCCAGCAGTGTAACCGGGACTTTAAATGAGCAGTTCTTC.

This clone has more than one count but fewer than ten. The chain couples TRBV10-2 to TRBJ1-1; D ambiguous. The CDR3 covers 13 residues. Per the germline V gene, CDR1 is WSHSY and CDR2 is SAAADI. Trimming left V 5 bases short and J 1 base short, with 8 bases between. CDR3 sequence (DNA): TGCGCCAGCAGTCTCCGGGGGAACACTGAAGCTTTCTTT. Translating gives CASSLRGNTEAFF.

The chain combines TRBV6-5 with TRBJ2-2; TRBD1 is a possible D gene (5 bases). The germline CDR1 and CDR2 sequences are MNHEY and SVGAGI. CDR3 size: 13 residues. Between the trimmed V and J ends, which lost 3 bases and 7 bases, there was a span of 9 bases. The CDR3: CASSYQGIGELFF. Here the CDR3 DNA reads TGTGCCAGCAGTTATCAGGGAATCGGGGAGCTGTTTTTT.

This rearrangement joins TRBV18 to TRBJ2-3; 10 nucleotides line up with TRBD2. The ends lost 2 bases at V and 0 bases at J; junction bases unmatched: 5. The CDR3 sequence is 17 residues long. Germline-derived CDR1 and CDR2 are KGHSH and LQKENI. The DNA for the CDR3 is TGTGCCAGCTCACCATCCAGACTAGCGGGTAGCACAGATACGCAGTATTTT. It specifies CASSPSRLAGSTDTQYF.

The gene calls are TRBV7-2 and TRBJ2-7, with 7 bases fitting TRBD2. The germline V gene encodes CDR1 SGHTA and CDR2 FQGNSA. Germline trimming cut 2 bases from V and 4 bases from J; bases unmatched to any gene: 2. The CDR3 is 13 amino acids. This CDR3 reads CASSLLAVYEQYF. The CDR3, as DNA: TGTGCCAGCAGCTTACTAGCGGTTTACGAGCAGTACTTC.

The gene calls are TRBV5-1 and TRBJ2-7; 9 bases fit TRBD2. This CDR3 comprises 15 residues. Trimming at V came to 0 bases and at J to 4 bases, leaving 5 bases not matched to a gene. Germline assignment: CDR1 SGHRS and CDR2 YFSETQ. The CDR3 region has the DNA TGCGCCAGCAGCTTGGTGGTTAGCGGGAGTTACGAGCAGTACTTC. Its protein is CASSLVVSGSYEQYF.

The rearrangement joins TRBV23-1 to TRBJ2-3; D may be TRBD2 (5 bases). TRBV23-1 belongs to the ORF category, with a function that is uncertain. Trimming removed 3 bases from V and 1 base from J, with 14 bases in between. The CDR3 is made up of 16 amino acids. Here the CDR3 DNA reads TGCGCCAGCAGTCAGTCCCGCGGGTTTGGCACAGATACGCAGTATTTT. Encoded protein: CASSQSRGFGTDTQYF.

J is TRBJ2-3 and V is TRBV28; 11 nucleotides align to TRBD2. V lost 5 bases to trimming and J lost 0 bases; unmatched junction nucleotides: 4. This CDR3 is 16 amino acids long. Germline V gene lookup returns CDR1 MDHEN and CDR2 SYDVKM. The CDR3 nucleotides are TGTGCCAGCAGTCGAGGACTAGCGGGTAGCACAGATACGCAGTATTTT. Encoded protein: CASSRGLAGSTDTQYF.

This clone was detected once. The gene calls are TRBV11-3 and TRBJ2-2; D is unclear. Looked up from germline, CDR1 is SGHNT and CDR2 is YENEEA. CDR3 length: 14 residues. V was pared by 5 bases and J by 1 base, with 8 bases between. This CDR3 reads CASSPYGNTGELFF. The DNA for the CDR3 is TGTGCCAGCAGCCCGTATGGGAACACCGGGGAGCTGTTTTTT.

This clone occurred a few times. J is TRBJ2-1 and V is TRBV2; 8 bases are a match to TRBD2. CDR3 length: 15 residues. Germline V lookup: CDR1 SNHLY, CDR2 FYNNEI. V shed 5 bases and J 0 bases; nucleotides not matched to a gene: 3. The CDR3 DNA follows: TGTGCCAGCAGTAGAAGCGGGAGCTCCTACAATGAGCAGTTCTTC. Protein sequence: CASSRSGSSYNEQFF.

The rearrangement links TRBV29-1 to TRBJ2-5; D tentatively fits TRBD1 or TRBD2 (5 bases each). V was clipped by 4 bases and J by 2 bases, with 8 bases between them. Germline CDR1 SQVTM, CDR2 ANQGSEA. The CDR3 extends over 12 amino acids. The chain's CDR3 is CSVAGGQETQYF. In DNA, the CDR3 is TGCAGCGTTGCTGGGGGACAAGAGACCCAGTACTTC.

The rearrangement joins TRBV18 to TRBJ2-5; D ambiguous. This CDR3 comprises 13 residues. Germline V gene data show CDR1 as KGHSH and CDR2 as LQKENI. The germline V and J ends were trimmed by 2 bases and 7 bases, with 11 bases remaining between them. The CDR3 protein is CASSPSPIGTQYF. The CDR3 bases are TGTGCCAGCTCACCATCCCCAATTGGGACCCAGTACTTC.